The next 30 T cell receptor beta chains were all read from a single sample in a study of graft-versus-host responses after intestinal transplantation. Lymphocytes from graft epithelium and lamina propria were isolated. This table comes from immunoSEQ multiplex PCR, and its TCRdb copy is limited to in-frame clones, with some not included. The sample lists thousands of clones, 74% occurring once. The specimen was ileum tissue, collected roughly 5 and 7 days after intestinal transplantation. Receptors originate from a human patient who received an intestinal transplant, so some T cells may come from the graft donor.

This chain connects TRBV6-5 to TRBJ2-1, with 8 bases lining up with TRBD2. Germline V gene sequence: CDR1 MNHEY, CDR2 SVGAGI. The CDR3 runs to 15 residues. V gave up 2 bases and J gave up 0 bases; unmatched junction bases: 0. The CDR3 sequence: CASSYTSGSYNEQFF. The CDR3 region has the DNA TGTGCCAGCAGTTACACTAGCGGCTCCTACAATGAGCAGTTCTTC.

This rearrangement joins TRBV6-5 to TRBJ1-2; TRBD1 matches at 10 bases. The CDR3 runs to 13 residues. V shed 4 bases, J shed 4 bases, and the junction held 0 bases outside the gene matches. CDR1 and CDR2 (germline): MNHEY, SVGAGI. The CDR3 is CASSWTGGYGYTF. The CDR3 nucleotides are TGTGCCAGCAGTTGGACAGGGGGCTATGGCTACACCTTC.

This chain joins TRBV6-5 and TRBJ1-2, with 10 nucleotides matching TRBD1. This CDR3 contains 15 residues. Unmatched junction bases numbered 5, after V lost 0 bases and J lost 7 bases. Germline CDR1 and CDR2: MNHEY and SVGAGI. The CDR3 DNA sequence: TGTGCCAGCAGTTACTCGTGGACAGGGGGGAGTGGCTACACCTTC. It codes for CASSYSWTGGSGYTF.

The CDR3, as DNA: TGTGCCAGCGCGGGGGACGGAAACACCATATATTTT. Its translation is CASAGDGNTIYF. The chain uses TRBV2 and TRBJ1-3, with D possibly TRBD1 on 5 matching bases. Trimming pared 8 bases from V and 4 bases from J, leaving 9 bases between. The CDR3 spans 12 residues. Germline V gives CDR1 SNHLY, CDR2 FYNNEI.

In nucleotides, the CDR3 is TGTGCCACCAGCAGAGACAGGGTTTATGGCTACACCTTC. It codes for CATSRDRVYGYTF. The rearrangement joins TRBV15 to TRBJ1-2; TRBD1 is a possible D gene (5 bases). This CDR3 has 13 amino acids. The germline CDR1 and CDR2 sequences are LNHNV and YYDKDF (reference sequence). Trimming took off 0 bases at V and 5 bases at J, with 7 bases between the two ends.

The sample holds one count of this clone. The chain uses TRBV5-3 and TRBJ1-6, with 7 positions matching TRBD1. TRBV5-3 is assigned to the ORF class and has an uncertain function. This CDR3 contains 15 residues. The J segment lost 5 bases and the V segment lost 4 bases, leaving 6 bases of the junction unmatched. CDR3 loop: CARSSDDRDNSPLHF. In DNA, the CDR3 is TGTGCCAGAAGCAGCGACGACAGGGATAATTCACCCCTCCACTTT.

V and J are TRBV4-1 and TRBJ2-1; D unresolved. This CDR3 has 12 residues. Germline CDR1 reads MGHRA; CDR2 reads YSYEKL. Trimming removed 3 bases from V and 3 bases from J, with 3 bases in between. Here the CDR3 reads CASSHYYNEQFF. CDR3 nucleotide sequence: TGCGCCAGCAGCCACTACTACAATGAGCAGTTCTTC.

Here the CDR3 DNA reads TGTGCCAGTAGCGACGGACAGTACACTGAAGCTTTCTTT. It translates to CASSDGQYTEAFF. The chain joins TRBV19 to TRBJ1-1; perhaps TRBD1 as D (6 bases). V was trimmed by 6 bases and J by 3 bases, leaving 11 bases between them. The CDR3 extends over 13 amino acids. The V gene's germline CDR1 is LNHDA and CDR2 SQIVND (reference sequence).

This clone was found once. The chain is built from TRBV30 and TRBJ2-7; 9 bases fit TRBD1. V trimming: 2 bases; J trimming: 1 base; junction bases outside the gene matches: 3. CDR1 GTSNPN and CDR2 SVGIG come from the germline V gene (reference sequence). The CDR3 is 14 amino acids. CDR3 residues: CAWSTGTGSYEQYF. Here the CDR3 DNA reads TGTGCCTGGAGTACCGGGACAGGGTCCTACGAGCAGTACTTC.

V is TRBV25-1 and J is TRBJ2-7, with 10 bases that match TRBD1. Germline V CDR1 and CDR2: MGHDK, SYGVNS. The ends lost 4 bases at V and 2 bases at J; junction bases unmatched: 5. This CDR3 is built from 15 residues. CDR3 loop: CASSASGQGTYEQYF. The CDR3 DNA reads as TGTGCCAGCAGTGCATCGGGACAGGGGACCTACGAGCAGTACTTC.

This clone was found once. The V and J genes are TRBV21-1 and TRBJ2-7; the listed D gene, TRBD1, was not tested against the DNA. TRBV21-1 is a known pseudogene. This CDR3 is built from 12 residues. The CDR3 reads CASSNRGYEQYF. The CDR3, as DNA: TGTGCCAGCAGCAACAGGGGCTACGAGCAGTACTTC.

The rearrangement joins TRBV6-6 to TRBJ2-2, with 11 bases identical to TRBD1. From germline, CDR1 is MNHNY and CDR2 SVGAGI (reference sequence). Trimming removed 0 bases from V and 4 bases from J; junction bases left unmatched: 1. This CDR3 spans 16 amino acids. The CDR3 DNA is TGTGCCAGCAGTTACTCCGGGACAGGGGGCACCGGGGAGCTGTTTTTT. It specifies CASSYSGTGGTGELFF.

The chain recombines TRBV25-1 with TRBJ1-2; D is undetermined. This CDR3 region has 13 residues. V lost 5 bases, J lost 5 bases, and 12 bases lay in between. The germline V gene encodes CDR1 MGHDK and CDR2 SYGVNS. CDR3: CASSPETVYGYTF. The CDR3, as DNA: TGTGCCAGCAGTCCTGAGACGGTTTATGGCTACACCTTC.

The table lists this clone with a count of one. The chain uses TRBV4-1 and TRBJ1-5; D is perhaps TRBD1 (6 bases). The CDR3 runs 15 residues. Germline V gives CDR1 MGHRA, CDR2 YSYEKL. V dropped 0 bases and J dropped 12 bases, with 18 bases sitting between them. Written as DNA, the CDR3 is TGCGCCAGCAGCCAAGATCCTGGGGCAGGGGAAATCCAGCATTTT. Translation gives CASSQDPGAGEIQHF.

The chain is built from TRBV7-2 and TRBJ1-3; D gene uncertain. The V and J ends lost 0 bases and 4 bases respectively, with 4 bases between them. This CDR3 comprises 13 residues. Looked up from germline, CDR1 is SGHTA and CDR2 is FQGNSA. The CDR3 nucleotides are TGTGCCAGCAGCTTAGCGCAGGGAAACACCATATATTTT. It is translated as CASSLAQGNTIYF.

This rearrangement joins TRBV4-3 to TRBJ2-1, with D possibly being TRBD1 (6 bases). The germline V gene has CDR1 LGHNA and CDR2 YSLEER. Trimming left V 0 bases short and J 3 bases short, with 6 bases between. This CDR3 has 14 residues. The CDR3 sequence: CASSQETGYNEQFF. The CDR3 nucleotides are TGCGCCAGCAGCCAAGAGACAGGCTACAATGAGCAGTTCTTC.

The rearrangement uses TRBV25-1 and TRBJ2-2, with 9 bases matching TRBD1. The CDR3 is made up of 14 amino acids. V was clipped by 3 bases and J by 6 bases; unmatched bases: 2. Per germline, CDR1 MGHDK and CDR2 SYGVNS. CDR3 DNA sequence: TGTGCCAGCAGTGAGCGACAGGGGGCCGGGGAGCTGTTTTTT. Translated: CASSERQGAGELFF.

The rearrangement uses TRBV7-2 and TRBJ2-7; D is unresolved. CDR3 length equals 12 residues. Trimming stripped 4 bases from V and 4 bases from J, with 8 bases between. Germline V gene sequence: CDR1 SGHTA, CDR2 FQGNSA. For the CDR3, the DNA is TGTGCCAGCAGCTATCCACGGTACGAGCAGTACTTC. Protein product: CASSYPRYEQYF.

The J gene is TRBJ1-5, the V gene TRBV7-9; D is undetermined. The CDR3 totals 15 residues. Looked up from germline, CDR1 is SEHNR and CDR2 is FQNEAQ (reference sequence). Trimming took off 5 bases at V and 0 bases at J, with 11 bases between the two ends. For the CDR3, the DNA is TGTGCCAGCAGCGATAACACCCATAGCAATCAGCCCCAGCATTTT. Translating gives CASSDNTHSNQPQHF.

This CDR3 reads CASSLHNEKLFF. The CDR3 bases are TGTGCCAGCAGCTTACATAATGAAAAACTGTTTTTT. The chain links TRBV7-9 to TRBJ1-4, with no clear D. The V gene lost 2 bases and the J gene lost 4 bases, with 2 bases spanning the gap. Germline CDR1 is SEHNR and CDR2 is FQNEAQ (reference sequence). CDR3 size: 12 residues.

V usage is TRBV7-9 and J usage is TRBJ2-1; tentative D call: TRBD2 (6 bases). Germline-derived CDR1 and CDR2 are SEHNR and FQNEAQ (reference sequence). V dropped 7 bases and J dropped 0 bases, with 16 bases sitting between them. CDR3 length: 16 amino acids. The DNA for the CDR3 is TGTGCCAGCAAAAATAGCGGAAGGAGCTCCTACAATGAGCAGTTCTTC. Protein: CASKNSGRSSYNEQFF.

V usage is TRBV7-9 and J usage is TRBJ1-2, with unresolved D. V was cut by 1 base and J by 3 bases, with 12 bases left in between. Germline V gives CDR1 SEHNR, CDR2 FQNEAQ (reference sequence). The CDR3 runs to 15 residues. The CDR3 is CASSLEIGPYYGYTF. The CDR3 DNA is TGTGCCAGCAGCTTAGAGATAGGCCCCTACTATGGCTACACCTTC.

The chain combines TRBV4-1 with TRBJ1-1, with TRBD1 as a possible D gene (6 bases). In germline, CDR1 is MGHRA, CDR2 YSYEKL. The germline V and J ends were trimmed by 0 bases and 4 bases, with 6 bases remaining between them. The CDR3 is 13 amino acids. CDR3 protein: CASSQDRGTEAFF. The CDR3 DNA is TGCGCCAGCAGCCAAGACAGGGGCACTGAAGCTTTCTTT.

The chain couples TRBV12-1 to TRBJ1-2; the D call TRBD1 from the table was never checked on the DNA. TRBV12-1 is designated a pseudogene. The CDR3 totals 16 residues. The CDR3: CASSCFRDRGSYGYTF. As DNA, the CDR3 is TGTGCCAGCAGCTGCTTCCGGGACAGGGGGAGCTATGGCTACACCTTC.

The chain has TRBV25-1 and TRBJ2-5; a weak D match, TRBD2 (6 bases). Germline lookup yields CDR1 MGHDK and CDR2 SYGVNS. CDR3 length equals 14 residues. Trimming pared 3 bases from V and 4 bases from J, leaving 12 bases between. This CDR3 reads CASSDPGVGETQYF. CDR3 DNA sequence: TGTGCCAGCAGTGATCCGGGGGTAGGAGAGACCCAGTACTTC.

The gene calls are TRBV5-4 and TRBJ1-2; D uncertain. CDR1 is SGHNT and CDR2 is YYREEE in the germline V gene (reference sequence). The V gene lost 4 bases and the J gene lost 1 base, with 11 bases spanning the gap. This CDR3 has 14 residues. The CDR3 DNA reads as TGTGCCAGCAGCCATGCCGAGGTTAACTATGGCTACACCTTC. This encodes CASSHAEVNYGYTF.

The CDR3 loop reads CASSPRQGRANEKLFF. The CDR3 DNA is TGTGCCAGCAGTCCAAGACAGGGTCGGGCTAATGAAAAACTGTTTTTT. J is TRBJ1-4 and V is TRBV27; TRBD1 agrees at 7 bases. The junction had 9 bases not matched to a gene; V was cut back by 5 bases and J by 3 bases. CDR3 length: 16 amino acids. From germline, CDR1 is MNHEY and CDR2 SMNVEV (reference sequence).

CDR3 region: CASSEGDSSYEQYF. The CDR3 region has the DNA TGTGCCAGCAGTGAAGGTGACAGCTCCTACGAGCAGTACTTC. V is TRBV6-1 and J is TRBJ2-7, with a weak D call TRBD1 (5 bases). There are 14 residues in the CDR3. V lost 1 base, J lost 0 bases, and 7 bases lay in between. Germline CDR1 and CDR2: MNHNS and SASEGT.

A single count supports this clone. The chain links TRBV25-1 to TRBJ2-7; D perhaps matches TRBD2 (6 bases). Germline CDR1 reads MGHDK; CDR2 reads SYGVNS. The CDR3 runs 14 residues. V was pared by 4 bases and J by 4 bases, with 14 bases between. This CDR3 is CASSAGRGIYEQYF. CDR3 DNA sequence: TGTGCCAGCAGTGCAGGGCGGGGAATATACGAGCAGTACTTC.

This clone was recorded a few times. CDR3 loop: CASSDRGQRGSTEAFF. The CDR3 DNA sequence: TGTGCCAGCAGCGACAGGGGGCAAAGGGGTAGCACTGAAGCTTTCTTT. V usage is TRBV21-1 and J usage is TRBJ1-1; TRBD1, the table's D call, was not compared with the DNA. TRBV21-1 is a pseudogene locus. The CDR3 has 16 residues.